This T cell receptor beta chain comes out of a study of shared clonotypes between healthy human individuals. The CDR3 spans 15 residues. Looked up from germline, CDR1 is SGHRS and CDR2 is YFSETQ. The V and J ends lost 3 bases and 4 bases, in that order; junction bases with no gene match: 6. As to this clone: Other DNA sequences within the sample encode an identical CDR3.

Profiled with immunoSEQ multiplex PCR; TCRdb holds only in-frame clones, not every one. The table shows a few hundred thousand clones, with around 76% occurring only once. The specimen was PBMCs. This sequence joins TRBV5-1 and TRBJ2-5; 10 positions agree with TRBD1. This TCR came from a woman in her thirties or forties in good health. Some clones in this sample may be carry-over from other donors' samples. CDR3 region: CASSYMTGGGETQYF. CDR3 bases: TGCGCCAGCAGCTACATGACAGGGGGCGGAGAGACCCAGTACTTC.